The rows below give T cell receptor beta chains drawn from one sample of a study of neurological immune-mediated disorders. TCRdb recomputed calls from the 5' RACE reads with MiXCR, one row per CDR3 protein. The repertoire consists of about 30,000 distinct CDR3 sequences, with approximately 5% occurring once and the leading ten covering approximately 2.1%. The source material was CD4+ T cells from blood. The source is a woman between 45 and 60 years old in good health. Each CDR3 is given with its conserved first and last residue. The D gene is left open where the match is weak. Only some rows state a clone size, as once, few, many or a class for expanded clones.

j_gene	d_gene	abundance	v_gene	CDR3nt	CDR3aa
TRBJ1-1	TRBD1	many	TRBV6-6	TGTGCCAGCAGTTACGGAGCAGGGGGCACTGAAGCTTTCTTT	CASSYGAGGTEAFF
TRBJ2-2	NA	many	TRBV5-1	TGCGCCAGCAGCTTGTTTGGAGGAACCGGAACCGGGGAGCTGTTTTTT	CASSLFGGTGTGELFF
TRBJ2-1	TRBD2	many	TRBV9	TGTGCCAGCAGCGTAGTTTTGGGGGGGAGTGAGCAGTTCTTC	CASSVVLGGSEQFF
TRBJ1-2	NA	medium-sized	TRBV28	TGTGCCAGCAGTTTATCGTCGAAGGTCTATGGCTACACCTTC	CASSLSSKVYGYTF
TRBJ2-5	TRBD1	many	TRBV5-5	TGTGCCAGCAGTAGAGGGGACAGTCGAGGGGAGACCCAGTACTTC	CASSRGDSRGETQYF
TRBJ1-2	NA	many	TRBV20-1	TGCAGTGCTAAGGTCCTTACTTATGGCTACACCTTC	CSAKVLTYGYTF
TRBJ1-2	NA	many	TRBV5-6	TGTGCCAGCAGCGACAAGCTCTATGGCTACACCTTC	CASSDKLYGYTF
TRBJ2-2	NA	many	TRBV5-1	TGCGCCAGCAGCTTCGGTCAATCCGGGGAGCTGTTTTTT	CASSFGQSGELFF
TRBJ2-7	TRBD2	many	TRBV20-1	TGCAGTGCTAGCGGGACTAGCGGGAGAATCGGCGGTTACGAGCAGTACTTC	CSASGTSGRIGGYEQYF
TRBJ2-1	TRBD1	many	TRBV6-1	TGTGCCAGCAGTGAACAAGACAGGGGGCGGACGCAGTTCTTC	CASSEQDRGRTQFF
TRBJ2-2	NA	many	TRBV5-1	TGCGCCAGCAGCCCGGCGTTCGGGGAGCTGTTTTTT	CASSPAFGELFF
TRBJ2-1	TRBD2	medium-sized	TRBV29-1	TGCAGCGTTGAAGATAGGACTAGCGGGAGTTGGTCCTACAATGAGCAGTTCTTC	CSVEDRTSGSWSYNEQFF
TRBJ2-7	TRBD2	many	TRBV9	TGTGCCAGCAGCGTAGCGGGACTAGGTTACGAGCAGTACTTC	CASSVAGLGYEQYF
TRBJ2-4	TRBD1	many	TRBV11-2	TGTGCCAGCAGTCTACAACAGGGGGCCGGCATTCAGTACTTC	CASSLQQGAGIQYF
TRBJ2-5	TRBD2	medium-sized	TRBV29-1	TGCAGCGCCTCCCTTTCGCTAGCGGGAGAGACCCAGTACTTC	CSASLSLAGETQYF
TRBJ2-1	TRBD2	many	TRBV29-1	TGCAGCGTTGAGGGTGTGGGACTAGCGGGTTACAATGAGCAGTTCTTC	CSVEGVGLAGYNEQFF
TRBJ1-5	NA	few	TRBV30	TGTGCCTGGAGTGGGGACATGATCAATCAGCCCCAGCATTTT	CAWSGDMINQPQHF
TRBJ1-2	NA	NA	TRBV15	TGTGCCACCAGCAGGACTACAGGAAACTATGGCTACACCTTC	CATSRTTGNYGYTF
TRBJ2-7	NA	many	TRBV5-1	TGCGCCAGCGCCGGGGGGCCGTCCTACGAGCAGTACTTC	CASAGGPSYEQYF
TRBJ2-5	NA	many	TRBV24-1	TGTGCCACCAGTGACGCCCCCGGGCCGAAAGAGACCCAGTACTTC	CATSDAPGPKETQYF